This TCR beta chain was sequenced during a study of T cells after yellow fever vaccination (dated by TCRdb to about 2019). General notes on the study: The SMART-Seq v4 Ultra Low Input RNA kit was used to prepare libraries from fractions with low cell numbers. To follow T-cell clones before and after primary and booster YFV17D yellow fever vaccination, bulk TCR alpha and beta repertoires were sequenced over time. Blood samples were taken at several timepoints before and after primary and secondary immunization, and bulk PBMC replicates and cell subsets were isolated. Two healthy male donors made up the cohort, one aged 18 to 30 years and the other aged 30 to 39 years.

This clonotype was detected only a few times. The specificity of this receptor is unknown. Base qualities are not at hand, and no much larger clone is one base apart. In the paper's terms, the treatment or condition label means: live attenuated yellow fever vaccine strain. Two biological replicates of bulk PBMCs were collected at each blood-draw timepoint. PBMCs were isolated from peripheral blood using a standard Ficoll-Paque protocol. RNA was extracted with TriZol from bulk PBMCs, CD4 and CD8 fractions, and dextramer-positive and dextramer-negative fractions. What the work shows at the level of the full study, not this receptor alone: Because the study included only two donors, the extent to which the findings can be generalized is limited. Most clones expanded after primary vaccination were re-detected after the booster (approximately 95% of CD4 and around 88% of CD8), suggesting broad memory maintenance. Computational filtering was needed because FACS-sorted repertoires could contain abundant contaminating clonotypes from the bulk population. The secondary T-cell response was found to be weaker but faster than the primary response, with a peak reached on day 5 rather than on day 15. A small fraction of clonotypes showed up in both the CD4 and CD8 compartments, probably as a result of convergent recombination.

As encoded in the germline V gene, CDR1 is SGHVS while CDR2 is FQNEAQ. From V the trimming removes 4 bases and from J it removes 2 bases, while the gene matches leave 7 bases of the junction unaccounted for. Reading from cysteine to phenylalanine, the CDR3 counts 15 amino acids. Kept here is only the CDR3 DNA, which spans 45 bases and is read in frame from base 1. Instrument used: Illumina NovaSeq 6000. TCR cDNA was made using 5'RACE template switching, a step that added a universal primer site and unique molecular identifiers. Priming of cDNA synthesis was performed from both the TCR alpha and TCR beta constant segments. Library amplification used two PCR steps, and the second PCR step added sample barcodes and sequencing adapters. Sequencing of libraries was performed on Illumina HiSeq 2500 (2x100 bp) or NovaSeq (2x150 bp). The source study handled its data this way. Reads were demultiplexed and collapsed into UMI consensus sequences with MIGEC, and V(D)J alignment was performed with MiXCR. Clonotypes responding to the vaccine were identified with edgeR on replicate PBMC samples, with the criteria of FDR below 0.01 and a log2 fold change above 5 up to day 15. Bulk clonotypes were assigned CD4 or CD8 identity according to which sequenced CD4 or CD8 repertoire held them at higher abundance. The public reads were run again by TCRdb, first through fastp at Q25 and then through MiXCR, and only productive beta chains were kept. Each CDR3 protein gets just one entry, which takes the most common genes and DNA from the rows behind it. TCRdb's processing, not the authors' own work, is the source of the V and J calls. Recorded for this sample are 300,000 or so distinct CDR3 sequences; approximately 4.2% of them occurred a single time. The top ten constitute roughly 24% of the sample.

The receptor was derived from a man aged 18-30 years who received the YFV17D yellow fever vaccine. The rearranged chain carries TRBV7-8 and TRBJ1-1; 7 nucleotides in the junction match TRBD1. The sample here was PBMCs, taken 5 days after the yellow fever booster vaccination. CDR3 reads: CASSSRQGRNTEAFF. The DNA is TGTGCCAGCAGCTCCCGACAGGGCCGTAACACTGAAGCTTTCTTT.